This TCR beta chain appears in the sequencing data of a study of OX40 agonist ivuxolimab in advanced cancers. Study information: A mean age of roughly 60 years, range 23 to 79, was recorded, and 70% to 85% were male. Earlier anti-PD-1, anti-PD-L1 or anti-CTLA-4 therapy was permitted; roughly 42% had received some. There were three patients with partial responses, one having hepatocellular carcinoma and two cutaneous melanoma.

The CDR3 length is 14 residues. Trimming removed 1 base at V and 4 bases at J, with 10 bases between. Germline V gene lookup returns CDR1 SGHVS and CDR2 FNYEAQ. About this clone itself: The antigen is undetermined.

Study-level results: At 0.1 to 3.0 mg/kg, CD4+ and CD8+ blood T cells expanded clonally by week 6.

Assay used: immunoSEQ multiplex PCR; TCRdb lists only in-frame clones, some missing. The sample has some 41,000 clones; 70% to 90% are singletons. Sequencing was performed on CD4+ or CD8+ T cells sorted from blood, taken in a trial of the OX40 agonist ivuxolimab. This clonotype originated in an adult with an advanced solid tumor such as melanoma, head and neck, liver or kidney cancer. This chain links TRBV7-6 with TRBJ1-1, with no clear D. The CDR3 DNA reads TGTGCCAGCAGCTTAGAGGGTTCGGGCACTGAAGCTTTCTTT. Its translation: CASSLEGSGTEAFF. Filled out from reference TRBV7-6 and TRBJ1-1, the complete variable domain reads GAGVSQSPRYKVTKRGQDVALRCDPISGHVSLYWYRQALGQGPEFLTYFNYEAQQDKSGLPNDRFSAERPEGSISTLTIQRTEQRDSAMYRCASSLEGSGTEAFFGQGTRLTVV.